This T cell receptor (beta chain) was retrieved from a study of T-cell reconstitution after alpha-beta-depleted transplantation in children (dated by TCRdb to 2015 to 2016). Concerning the study at large: T-cell immune reconstitution after TCRalphabeta/CD19-depleted allogeneic hematopoietic cell transplantation in children was quantitatively tracked in the study by means of TCR repertoire profiling.

As for this clonotype: The antigen it binds to is not known. No base-level quality is on record; no much larger clone is a single base apart.

Library generation was performed with PCR. These reads were obtained on an Illumina HiSeq 2500. To normalize quantification of the TCRbeta repertoire, the TCR libraries were built with molecular barcoding that relied on unique molecular identifiers. The raw public reads went through TCRdb reprocessing: fastp at Q25, MiXCR clone calling, in-frame beta chains kept. Entries that share a CDR3 protein sequence are merged under the most common genes and DNA. Within this sample are approximately 240,000 distinct CDR3 sequences, with under 9.5% of them counted one time only. About 6.2% of the sample comes from the top ten. The CDR3, cysteine through phenylalanine, is 16 amino acids long. Only the CDR3 part of the read is kept: 48 bases, read in frame from the first base. V loses 10 bases, J loses 0 bases, and the germline ends lie 18 bases apart. Looking up the germline V gene yields CDR1 MNHEY and CDR2 SVGEGT.

The source of this sequence is a human donor who donated a stem cell graft to a child with acute lymphoblastic leukemia. The chain joins TRBV6-2 or TRBV6-3 to TRBJ2-2; the best D guess is TRBD1, with 6 bases matching. The sequencing here drew on PBMCs from the stem cell graft donor, taken from the stem cell graft. CDR3 protein: CATTPDRTANTGELFF. The DNA sequence follows: TGTGCCACCACCCCTGATAGGACAGCGAACACCGGGGAGCTGTTTTTT.